These T cell receptor beta chains were read from a single sample in a study of T cell responses to AZD1222 COVID-19 vaccine. The repertoire was sequenced with immunoSEQ multiplex PCR; TCRdb's copy has only in-frame clones and lacks some. The table records about 30,000 clones, approximately 88% of them present only once. The input for sequencing was peripheral blood, taken on day 0 of AZD1222 vaccination. The origin of the receptors is an adult in good health. CDR3s include the opening cysteine and the closing phenylalanine or tryptophan. The D gene is left open where the match is weak. Clone size is given for some rows only: seen once, a few or many times, or a class if the clone is expanded.

. TRBJ2-7 . TRBV7-2 CASSLVDNSAYEQYF TGTGCCAGCAGCTTAGTTGACAATTCGGCCTACGAGCAGTACTTC
. TRBJ2-7 . TRBV12-3/TRBV12-4 CASSLSDTDQYF TGTGCCAGCAGTTTGTCAGACACCGACCAATACTTC
TRBD1 TRBJ2-5 . TRBV7-8 CASSRGQQETQYF TGTGCCAGCAGCCGGGGACAGCAAGAGACCCAGTACTTC
. TRBJ2-1 . TRBV14 CASSQDSGGSFYNEQFF TGTGCCAGCAGCCAAGATTCGGGCGGCAGCTTCTACAATGAGCAGTTCTTC
. TRBJ2-7 . TRBV19 CASGIDGYEQYF TGTGCCAGTGGGATAGATGGCTACGAGCAGTACTTC
TRBD2 TRBJ2-1 . TRBV6-5 CASSPQAGGQNEQFF TGTGCCAGCAGTCCCCAAGCGGGGGGTCAAAATGAGCAGTTCTTC
. TRBJ2-5 . TRBV12-2 CASRFPTGRLFQETQYF TGTGCAAGTCGCTTCCCTACAGGGAGACTATTTCAAGAGACCCAGTACTTC
TRBD1 TRBJ2-7 . TRBV19 CASSRTGTGTYEQYF TGTGCCAGTAGTAGAACCGGGACAGGGACCTACGAGCAGTACTTC
. TRBJ1-2 . TRBV28 CASSLDPGQHGYTF TGTGCCAGCAGTTTGGATCCAGGGCAGCACGGCTACACCTTC
. TRBJ1-1 once TRBV6-2/TRBV6-3 CASSYSKTEAFF TGTGCCAGCAGTTACTCCAAAACTGAAGCTTTCTTT
. TRBJ2-7 . TRBV6-5 CASNRDLLYEQYF TGTGCCAGCAACAGGGATCTTCTCTACGAGCAGTACTTC
. TRBJ1-3 . TRBV7-8 CASSPRSQGPGNTIYF TGTGCCAGCAGCCCCCGGAGTCAGGGCCCGGGAAACACCATATATTTT
TRBD1 TRBJ1-5 . TRBV29-1 CSVRTGAGAGQPQHF TGCAGCGTTAGGACAGGGGCGGGGGCTGGTCAGCCCCAGCATTTT
. TRBJ2-3 . TRBV7-2 CASSLGGARSNTQYF TGTGCCAGCAGCTTAGGAGGGGCCAGAAGTAATACGCAGTATTTT
. TRBJ2-5 . TRBV29-1 CSVVRFLQETQYF TGCAGCGTTGTCCGGTTCTTACAAGAGACCCAGTACTTC
TRBD2 TRBJ2-1 . TRBV6-5 CASSPTSIEQFF TGTGCCAGCAGTCCGACTAGCATTGAGCAGTTCTTC
TRBD1 TRBJ2-7 once TRBV3-1/TRBV3-2 CASSPRGRQGRDEQYF TGTGCCAGCAGCCCAAGAGGGAGACAGGGTAGGGACGAGCAGTACTTC
. TRBJ1-4 . TRBV7-8 CASSLVEGPEKLFF TGTGCCAGCAGCTTGGTTGAGGGGCCTGAAAAACTGTTTTTT
. TRBJ1-5 once TRBV19 CASNPLEGWGGDQPQHF TGTGCCAGTAACCCCTTAGAGGGATGGGGAGGGGATCAGCCCCAGCATTTT
TRBD1 TRBJ2-7 once TRBV24-1 CATSDRTGTGGIYEQYF TGTGCCACCAGTGACCGAACAGGGACAGGGGGGATCTACGAGCAGTACTTC
TRBD1 TRBJ2-3 . TRBV5-1 CASNPTSGTGAVDTQYF TGCGCCAGCAACCCGACTTCCGGGACAGGGGCTGTAGATACGCAGTATTTT
TRBD2 TRBJ2-7 few TRBV4-2 CASSQESGSSYEQYF TGTGCCAGCAGCCAAGAAAGCGGGAGTTCCTACGAGCAGTACTTC
. TRBJ1-6 . TRBV27 CASSGRPPVNSPLHF TGTGCCAGCAGTGGCAGGCCCCCGGTGAATTCACCCCTCCACTTT
. TRBJ2-7 . TRBV3-1/TRBV3-2 CASSLLEAYEQYF TGTGCCAGCAGCCTACTCGAGGCGTACGAGCAGTACTTC
. TRBJ1-5 . TRBV28 CATTPGHNSNQPQHF TGTGCCACCACACCGGGACATAATAGCAATCAGCCCCAGCATTTT
. TRBJ1-4 . TRBV5-1 CASSLAHGVNNEKLFF TGCGCCAGCAGCTTGGCCCATGGGGTTAATAATGAAAAACTGTTTTTT
TRBD2 TRBJ2-7 . TRBV28 CASSRDRGSGSDEQYF TGTGCCAGCAGTCGGGATCGCGGGAGTGGATCGGATGAGCAGTACTTC
. TRBJ2-7 . TRBV5-1 CASNGGGYEQYF TGCGCCAGCAACGGAGGGGGCTACGAGCAGTACTTC
. TRBJ1-2 . TRBV7-2 CASSSEAEARGLLNYGYTF TGTGCCAGCAGCTCAGAAGCGGAGGCCCGGGGCCTCCTTAACTATGGCTACACCTTC
TRBD2 TRBJ2-1 . TRBV7-8 CASSRAGDEQFF TGTGCCAGCAGCCGCGCGGGAGATGAGCAGTTCTTC
. TRBJ2-2 . TRBV5-8 CASSLGQSYGELFF TGTGCCAGCAGCCTAGGACAGTCTTACGGGGAGCTGTTTTTT
. TRBJ2-3 . TRBV19 CASSQPPGRRTEDTQYF TGTGCCAGTAGTCAACCCCCGGGACGGCGGACGGAAGATACGCAGTATTTT
. TRBJ1-1 . TRBV29-1 CSVFGGDTEAFF TGCAGCGTTTTCGGGGGGGACACTGAAGCTTTCTTT
TRBD2 TRBJ2-1 once TRBV5-8 CASTLRLAGLNEQFF TGTGCCAGCACCCTAAGGCTAGCGGGCCTCAATGAGCAGTTCTTC
. TRBJ2-3 few TRBV6-1 CASSDPVLTADTQYF TGTGCCAGCAGTGACCCCGTGCTGACGGCAGATACGCAGTATTTT
. TRBJ2-1 few TRBV19 CASSIWEAYNEQFF TGTGCCAGTAGTATCTGGGAAGCTTACAATGAGCAGTTCTTC
TRBD1 TRBJ1-1 . TRBV28 CASSPPRTGRTEAFF TGTGCCAGCAGTCCCCCCCGGACAGGAAGGACTGAAGCTTTCTTT
TRBD2 TRBJ2-5 once TRBV5-1 CASTPVGGLAGGWSETQYF TGCGCCAGCACCCCGGTTGGGGGACTAGCGGGAGGTTGGTCAGAGACCCAGTACTTC
. TRBJ2-7 . TRBV7-9 CASSRGSGTHAYEQYF TGTGCCAGCAGCCGAGGATCGGGGACTCACGCCTACGAGCAGTACTTC
. TRBJ2-5 . TRBV4-2 CASSQKGKGEPFQETQYF TGTGCCAGCAGCCAAAAGGGGAAGGGGGAGCCGTTCCAAGAGACCCAGTACTTC
. TRBJ1-5 . TRBV4-1 CASSQEGVSNQPQHF TGCGCCAGCAGCCAAGAGGGGGTAAGCAATCAGCCCCAGCATTTT
. TRBJ2-7 . TRBV21-1 CASSRYEQYF TGTGCCAGCAGCAGATACGAGCAGTACTTC
. TRBJ1-1 few TRBV6-5 CASSYSSQPSTEAFF TGTGCCAGCAGTTACTCCAGCCAACCTAGCACCGAAGCTTTCTTT
. TRBJ2-2 . TRBV18 CASSPAGGLNTGELFF TGTGCCAGCTCACCAGCGGGCGGGCTTAACACCGGGGAGCTGTTTTTT
. TRBJ1-5 . TRBV5-1 CASSLGGGGQPQHF TGCGCCAGCAGCTTGGGCGGGGGCGGTCAGCCCCAGCATTTT